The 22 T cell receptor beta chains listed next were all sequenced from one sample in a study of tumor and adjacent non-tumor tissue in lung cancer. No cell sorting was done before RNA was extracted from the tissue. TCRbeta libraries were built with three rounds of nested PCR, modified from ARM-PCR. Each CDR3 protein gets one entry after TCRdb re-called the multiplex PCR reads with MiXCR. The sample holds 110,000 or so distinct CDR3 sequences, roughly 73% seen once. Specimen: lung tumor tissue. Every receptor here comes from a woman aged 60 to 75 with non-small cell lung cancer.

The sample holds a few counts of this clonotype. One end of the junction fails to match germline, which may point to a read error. The CDR3, as DNA: TGTGCCAGCAGTTATTCACCTGACAGGCCCTATGGCCACACCTTC. Protein sequence: CASSYSPDRPYGHTF. The chain is built from TRBV6-2 or TRBV6-3 and TRBJ1-2, with D tentatively TRBD1 (6 bases). CDR3 length: 15 amino acids. Germline lookup yields CDR1 MNHEY and CDR2 SVGEGT.

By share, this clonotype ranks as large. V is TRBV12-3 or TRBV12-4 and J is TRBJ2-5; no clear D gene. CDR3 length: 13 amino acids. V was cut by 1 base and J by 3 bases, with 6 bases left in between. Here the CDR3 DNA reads TGTGCCAGCAGTTTAGGGCTGAAAGAGACCCAGTACTTC. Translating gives CASSLGLKETQYF.

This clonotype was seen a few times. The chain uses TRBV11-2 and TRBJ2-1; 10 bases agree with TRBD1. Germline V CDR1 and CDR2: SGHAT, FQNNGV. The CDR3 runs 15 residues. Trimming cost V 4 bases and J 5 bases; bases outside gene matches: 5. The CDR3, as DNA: TGTGCCAGCAGCTCCCGCGGGACAGGGGACAATGAGCAGTTCTTC. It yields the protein CASSSRGTGDNEQFF.

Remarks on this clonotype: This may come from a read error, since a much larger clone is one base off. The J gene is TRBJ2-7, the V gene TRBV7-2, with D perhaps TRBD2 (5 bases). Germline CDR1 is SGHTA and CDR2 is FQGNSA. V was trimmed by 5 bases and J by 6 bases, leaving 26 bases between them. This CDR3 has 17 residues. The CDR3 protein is CASSPRANGIIWGEQYF. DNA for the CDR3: TGTGCCAGCAGCCCACGGGCTAACGGGATAATCTGGGGCGAGCAGTACTTC.

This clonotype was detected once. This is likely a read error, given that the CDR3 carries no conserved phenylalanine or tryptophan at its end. DNA of the CDR3: TGCAGCGTTAGGGACAGGGACTCCTACGAGCAGTACTCC. It encodes CSVRDRDSYEQYS. The rearrangement links TRBV29-1 to TRBJ2-7; 9 nucleotides agree with TRBD1. The CDR3 contains 13 residues. V was pared by 5 bases and J by 0 bases, with 2 bases of the junction left unmatched. Per the germline V gene, CDR1 is SQVTM and CDR2 is ANQGSEA.

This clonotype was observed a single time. The CDR3, as DNA: TGTGCCAGCAGCCGAGACAGGAAGCTAGGTTACGAGCAGTACTTC. Its translation is CASSRDRKLGYEQYF. V is TRBV11-2 and J is TRBJ2-7, with D possibly matching TRBD1 (6 bases). CDR1 SGHAT and CDR2 FQNNGV come from the germline V gene. V shed 5 bases and J shed 4 bases, with 18 bases lying between them. The length of the CDR3 is 15 residues.

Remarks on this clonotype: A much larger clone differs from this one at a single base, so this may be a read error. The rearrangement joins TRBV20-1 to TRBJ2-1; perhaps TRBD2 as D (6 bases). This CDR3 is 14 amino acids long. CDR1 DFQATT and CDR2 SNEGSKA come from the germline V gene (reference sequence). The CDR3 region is CSALAESSHNEQFF. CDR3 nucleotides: TGCAGTGCCTTAGCGGAGAGCTCCCACAATGAGCAGTTCTTC.

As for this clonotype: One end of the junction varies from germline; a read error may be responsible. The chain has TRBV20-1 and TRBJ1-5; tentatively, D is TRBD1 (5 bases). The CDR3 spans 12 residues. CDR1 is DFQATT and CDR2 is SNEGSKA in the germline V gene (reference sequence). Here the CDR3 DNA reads TGCAGCGAACAGGAGGGAAATCAGCACCAGCATTTT. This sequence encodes CSEQEGNQHQHF.

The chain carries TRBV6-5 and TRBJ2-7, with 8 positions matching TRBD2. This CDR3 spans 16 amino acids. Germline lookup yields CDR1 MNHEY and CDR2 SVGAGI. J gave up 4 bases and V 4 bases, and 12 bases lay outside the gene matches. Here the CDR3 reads CASSSSSPAGAYEQYF. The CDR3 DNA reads TGTGCCAGCAGTTCTAGTAGTCCAGCGGGAGCTTACGAGCAGTACTTC.

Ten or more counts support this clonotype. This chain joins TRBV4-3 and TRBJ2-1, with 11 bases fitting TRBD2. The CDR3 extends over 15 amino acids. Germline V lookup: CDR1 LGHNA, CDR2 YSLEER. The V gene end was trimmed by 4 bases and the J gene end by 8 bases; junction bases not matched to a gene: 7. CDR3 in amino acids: CASSLAGGPEYEQFF. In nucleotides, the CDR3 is TGCGCCAGCAGCCTAGCGGGAGGGCCGGAGTATGAGCAGTTCTTC.

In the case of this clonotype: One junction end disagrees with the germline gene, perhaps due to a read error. The CDR3 DNA reads as TGCAGCGCTAGAGGCAGTCAGGGGGAGGGCCAGGAGACCCAGTACTTC. This sequence encodes CSARGSQGEGQETQYF. The rearrangement uses TRBV20-1 and TRBJ2-5, with D tentatively TRBD1 or TRBD2 (7 bases each). There are 16 residues in the CDR3. CDR1 and CDR2 from the germline V gene are DFQATT and SNEGSKA (reference sequence).

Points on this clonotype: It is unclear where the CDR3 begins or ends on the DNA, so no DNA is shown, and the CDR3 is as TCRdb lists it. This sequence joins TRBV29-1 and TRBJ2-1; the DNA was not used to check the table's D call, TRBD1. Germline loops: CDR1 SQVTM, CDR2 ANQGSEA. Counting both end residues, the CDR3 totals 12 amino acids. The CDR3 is CSVGHGAGEQVF.

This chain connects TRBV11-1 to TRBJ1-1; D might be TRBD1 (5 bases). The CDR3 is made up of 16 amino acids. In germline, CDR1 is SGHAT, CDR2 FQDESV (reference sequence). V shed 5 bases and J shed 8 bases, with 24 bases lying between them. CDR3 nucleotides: TGTGCCAGCAGCACAAGGGACCGCCCAATGAACATCGAAGCTTTCTTT. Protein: CASSTRDRPMNIEAFF. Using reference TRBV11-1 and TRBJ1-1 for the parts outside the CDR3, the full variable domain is EAEVAQSPRYKITEKSQAVAFWCDPISGHATLYWYRQILGQGPELLVQFQDESVVDDSQLPKDRFSAERLKGVDSTLKIQPAELGDSAMYLCASSTRDRPMNIEAFFGQGTRLTVV.

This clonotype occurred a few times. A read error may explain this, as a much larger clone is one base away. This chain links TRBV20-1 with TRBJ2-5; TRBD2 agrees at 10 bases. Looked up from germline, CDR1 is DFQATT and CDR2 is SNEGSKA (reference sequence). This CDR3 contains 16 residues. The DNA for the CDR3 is TGCAGTGTTAGAGATTGGAGCGGGAGGGCCCGTGAGACCCAGTACTTC. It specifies CSVRDWSGRARETQYF.

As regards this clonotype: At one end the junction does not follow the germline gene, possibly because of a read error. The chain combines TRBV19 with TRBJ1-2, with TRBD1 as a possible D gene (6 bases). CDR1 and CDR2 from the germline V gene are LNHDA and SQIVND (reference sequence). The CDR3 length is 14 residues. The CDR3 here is CSSSIRRDTYGYTF. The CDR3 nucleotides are TGTTCCAGTAGTATCCGCAGGGACACCTATGGTTACACCTTC.

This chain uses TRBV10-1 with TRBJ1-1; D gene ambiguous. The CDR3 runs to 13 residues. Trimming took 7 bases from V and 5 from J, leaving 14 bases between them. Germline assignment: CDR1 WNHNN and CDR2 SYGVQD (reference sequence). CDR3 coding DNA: TGCGCCAGCACGGCCGAAATGGCTACTGAAGCTTTCTTT. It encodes CASTAEMATEAFF.

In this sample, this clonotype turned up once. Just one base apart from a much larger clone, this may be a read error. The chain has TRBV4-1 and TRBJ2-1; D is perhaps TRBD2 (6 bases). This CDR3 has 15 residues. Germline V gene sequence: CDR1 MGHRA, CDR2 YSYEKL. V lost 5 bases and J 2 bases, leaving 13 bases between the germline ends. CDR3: CASSKAGVAYNEQFF. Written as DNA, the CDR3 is TGCGCCAGCAGCAAAGCGGGCGTCGCCTACAATGAGCAGTTCTTC.

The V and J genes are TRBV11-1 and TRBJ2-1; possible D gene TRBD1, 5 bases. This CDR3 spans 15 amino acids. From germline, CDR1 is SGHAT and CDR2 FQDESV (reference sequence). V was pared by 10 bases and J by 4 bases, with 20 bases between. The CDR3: CANRSTLGAYNEQFF. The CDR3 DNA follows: TGTGCCAACAGGTCTACGCTAGGGGCTTACAATGAGCAGTTCTTC.

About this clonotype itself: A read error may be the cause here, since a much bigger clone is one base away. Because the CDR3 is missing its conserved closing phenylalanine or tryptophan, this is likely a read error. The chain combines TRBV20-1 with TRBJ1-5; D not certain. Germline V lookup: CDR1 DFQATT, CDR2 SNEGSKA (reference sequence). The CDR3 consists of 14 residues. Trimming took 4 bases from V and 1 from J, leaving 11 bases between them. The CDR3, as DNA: TGCAGTGCTACCCGGATAGGCAGCAATCAGCCCCAGCATTCT. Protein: CSATRIGSNQPQHS.

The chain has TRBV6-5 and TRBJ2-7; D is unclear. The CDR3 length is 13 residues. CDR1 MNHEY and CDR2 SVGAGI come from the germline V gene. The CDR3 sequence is CLSRSGSTYEQYF. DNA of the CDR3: TGTCTCAGCAGGTCGGGTTCTACCTACGAGCAGTACTTC.

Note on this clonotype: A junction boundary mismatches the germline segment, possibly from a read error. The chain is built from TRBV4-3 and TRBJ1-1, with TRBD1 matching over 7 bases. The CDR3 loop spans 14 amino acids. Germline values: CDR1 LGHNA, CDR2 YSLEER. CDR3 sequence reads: CASSQYRGRTKAFF. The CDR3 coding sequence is TGTGCCAGCAGCCAATACAGGGGAAGGACTAAAGCTTTCTTT.

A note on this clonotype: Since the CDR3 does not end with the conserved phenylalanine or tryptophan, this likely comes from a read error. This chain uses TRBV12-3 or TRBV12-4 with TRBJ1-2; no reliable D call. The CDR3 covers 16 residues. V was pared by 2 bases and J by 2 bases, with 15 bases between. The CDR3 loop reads CASSLYPEPFNYGYTV. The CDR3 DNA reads TGTGCCAGCAGTTTATACCCCGAACCATTCAACTATGGCTACACCGTC.